This T cell receptor (beta chain) stems from a study of cytomegalovirus exposure and HLA in healthy donors. Comments on this clone: Antigen: not known.

The study ran its PCR with 60 Vbeta and 13 Jbeta primers. Here immunoSEQ multiplex PCR was the method, and the copy in TCRdb shows in-frame clones only, minus some. This table holds just over 150,000 clones, 65% to 85% found once. This CDR3 has 11 residues. Germline assignment: CDR1 SQVTM and CDR2 ANQGSEA. Trimming removed 0 bases at V and 3 bases at J, with 2 bases between. Study outcomes and limitations: When analyzed later, the rates of TCR association showed variation by HLA locus, with DRB1 the most and HLA-C the fewest. Most sequenced TCRs were rare (though some public TCRs occurred in many donors). Accounts indicate the classifier identified cytomegalovirus status with strong specificity and sensitivity. It was reported that TCR beta sequences correctly inferred the HLA-A and HLA-B alleles for most subjects.

V gene TRBV29-1 combines with J gene TRBJ2-5; D ambiguous. The material sequenced was PBMCs. This receptor was obtained from a man in his forties in good health and CMV-seropositive. CDR3 DNA sequence: TGCAGCGTTGAAGATAAAGAGACCCAGTACTTC. As protein: CSVEDKETQYF.